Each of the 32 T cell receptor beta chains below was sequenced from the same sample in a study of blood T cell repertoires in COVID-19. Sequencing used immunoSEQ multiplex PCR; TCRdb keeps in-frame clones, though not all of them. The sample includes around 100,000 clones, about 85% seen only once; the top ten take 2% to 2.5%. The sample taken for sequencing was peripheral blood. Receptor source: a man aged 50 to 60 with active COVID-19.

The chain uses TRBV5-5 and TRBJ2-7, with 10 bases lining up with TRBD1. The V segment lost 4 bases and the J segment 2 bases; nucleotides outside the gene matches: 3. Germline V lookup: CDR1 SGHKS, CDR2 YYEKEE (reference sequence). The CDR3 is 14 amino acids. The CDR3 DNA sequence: TGTGCCAGCAGCGACAGGGGGCGGACCTACGAGCAGTACTTC. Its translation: CASSDRGRTYEQYF.

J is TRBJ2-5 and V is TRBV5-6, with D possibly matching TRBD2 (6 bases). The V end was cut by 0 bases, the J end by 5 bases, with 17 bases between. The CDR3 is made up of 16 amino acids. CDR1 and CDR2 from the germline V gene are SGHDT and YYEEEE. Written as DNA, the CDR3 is TGTGCCAGCAGCTTGGATCGGGAGAGCGCCGTGGAGACCCAGTACTTC. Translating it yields CASSLDRESAVETQYF.

CDR3 in amino acids: CASSDDRGYGYTF. The DNA of the CDR3 is TGTGCCAGCAGCGACGACAGGGGCTATGGCTACACCTTC. V and J are TRBV12-3 or TRBV12-4 and TRBJ1-2; 8 nucleotides line up with TRBD1. V lost 6 bases, J lost 4 bases, and 4 bases stayed unmatched. The CDR3 has 13 amino acids.

CDR3 bases: TGTGCCACCAGCAGTGCCACAGGGGCCTATGGCTACACCTTC. Translated, it gives CATSSATGAYGYTF. This rearrangement joins TRBV15 to TRBJ1-2; 7 nucleotides agree with TRBD1. This CDR3 region has 14 residues. The germline gives CDR1 LNHNV, CDR2 YYDKDF (reference sequence). With V trimmed by 3 bases and J by 4 bases, 5 bases remained unmatched.

CDR3 bases: TGTGCCAGCAGCTTAGCATTCGGGGGCACCGGGGAGCTGTTTTTT. Protein: CASSLAFGGTGELFF. The V gene is TRBV7-8, the J gene TRBJ2-2; perhaps TRBD2 as D (6 bases). The ends were cut back, 0 bases at V and 4 bases at J, with 9 bases in the middle. This CDR3 region has 15 residues. Germline CDR1 and CDR2: SGHVS and FQNEAQ. Based on the CDR3 plus reference TRBV7-8 and TRBJ2-2, the full variable domain is GAGVSQSPRYKVAKRGQDVALRCDPISGHVSLFWYQQALGQGPEFLTYFQNEAQLDKSGLPSDRFFAERPEGSVSTLKIQRTQQEDSAVYLCASSLAFGGTGELFFGEGSRLTVL.

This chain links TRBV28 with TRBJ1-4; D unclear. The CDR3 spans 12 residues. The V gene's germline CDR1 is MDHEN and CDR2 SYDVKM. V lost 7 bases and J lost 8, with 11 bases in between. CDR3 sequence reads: CASTLPGEKLFF. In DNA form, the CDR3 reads TGTGCCAGCACCCTCCCCGGGGAAAAACTGTTTTTT.

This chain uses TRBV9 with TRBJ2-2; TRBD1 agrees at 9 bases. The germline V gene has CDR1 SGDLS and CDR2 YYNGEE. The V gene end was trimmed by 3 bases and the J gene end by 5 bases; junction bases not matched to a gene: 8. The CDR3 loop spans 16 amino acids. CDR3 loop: CASSGLGQGGTGELFF. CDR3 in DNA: TGTGCCAGCAGCGGATTGGGACAGGGTGGGACCGGGGAGCTGTTTTTT.

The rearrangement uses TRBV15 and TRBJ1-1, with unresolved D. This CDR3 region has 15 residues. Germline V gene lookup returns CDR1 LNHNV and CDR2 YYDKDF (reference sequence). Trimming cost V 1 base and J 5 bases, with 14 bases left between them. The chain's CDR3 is CATSRAGPGITEAFF. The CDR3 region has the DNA TGTGCCACCAGCAGAGCCGGCCCGGGGATTACTGAAGCTTTCTTT. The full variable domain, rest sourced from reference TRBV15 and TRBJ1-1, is DAMVIQNPRYQVTQFGKPVTLSCSQTLNHNVMYWYQQKSSQAPKLLFHYYDKDFNNEADTPDNFQSRRPNTSFCFLDIRSPGLGDTAMYLCATSRAGPGITEAFFGQGTRLTVV.

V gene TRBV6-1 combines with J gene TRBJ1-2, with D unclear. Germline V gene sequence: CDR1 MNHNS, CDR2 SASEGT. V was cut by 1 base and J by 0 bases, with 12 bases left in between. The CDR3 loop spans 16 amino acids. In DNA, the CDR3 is TGTGCCAGCAGTGAAGACAGCCATCTTGCTAACTATGGCTACACCTTC. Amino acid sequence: CASSEDSHLANYGYTF.

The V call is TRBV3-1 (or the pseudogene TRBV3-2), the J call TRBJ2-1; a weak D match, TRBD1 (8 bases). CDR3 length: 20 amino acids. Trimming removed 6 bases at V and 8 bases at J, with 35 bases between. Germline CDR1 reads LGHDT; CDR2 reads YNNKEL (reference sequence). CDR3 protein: CASSGAPGQATRGAYDEQFF. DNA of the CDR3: TGTGCCAGCAGTGGCGCACCGGGACAGGCCACACGGGGGGCATATGATGAGCAGTTCTTC.

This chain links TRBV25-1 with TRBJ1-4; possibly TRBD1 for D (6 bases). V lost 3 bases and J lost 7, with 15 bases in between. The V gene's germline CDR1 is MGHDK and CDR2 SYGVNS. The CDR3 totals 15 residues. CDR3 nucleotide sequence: TGTGCCAGCAGTGATCCTTGGGGGCGCCCTGAAAAACTGTTTTTT. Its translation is CASSDPWGRPEKLFF.

CDR3 loop: CASSPRRGNTEAFF. The CDR3 coding sequence is TGTGCCAGCTCACCTCGACGGGGAAACACTGAAGCTTTCTTT. The gene calls are TRBV18 and TRBJ1-1; D gene uncertain. The CDR3 has 14 residues. V lost 3 bases and J lost 2, with 10 bases in between. The germline V gene encodes CDR1 KGHSH and CDR2 LQKENI.

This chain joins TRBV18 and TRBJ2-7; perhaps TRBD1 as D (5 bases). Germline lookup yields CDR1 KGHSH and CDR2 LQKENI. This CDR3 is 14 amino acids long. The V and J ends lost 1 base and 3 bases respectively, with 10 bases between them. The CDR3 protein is CASSPHFTGYEQYF. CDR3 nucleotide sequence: TGTGCCAGCTCACCACACTTTACAGGCTACGAGCAGTACTTC.

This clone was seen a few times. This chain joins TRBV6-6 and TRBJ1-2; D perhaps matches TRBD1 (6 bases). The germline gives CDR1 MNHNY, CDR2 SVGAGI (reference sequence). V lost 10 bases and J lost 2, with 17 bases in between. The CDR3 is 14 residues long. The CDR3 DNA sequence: TGTGCCACCCTGAGTTGGGGGCGCAACTATGGCTACACCTTC. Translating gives CATLSWGRNYGYTF.

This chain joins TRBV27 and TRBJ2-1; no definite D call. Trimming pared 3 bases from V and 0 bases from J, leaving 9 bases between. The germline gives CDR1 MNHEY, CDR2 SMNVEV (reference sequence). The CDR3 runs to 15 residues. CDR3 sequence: CASSLSPSSYNEQFF. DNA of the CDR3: TGTGCCAGCAGTTTGTCCCCGAGCTCCTACAATGAGCAGTTCTTC.

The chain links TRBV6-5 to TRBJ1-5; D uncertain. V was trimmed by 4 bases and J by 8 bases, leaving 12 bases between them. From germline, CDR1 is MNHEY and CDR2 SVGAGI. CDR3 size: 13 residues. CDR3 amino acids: CASSWREWEPQHF. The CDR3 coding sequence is TGTGCCAGCAGTTGGAGGGAATGGGAGCCCCAGCATTTT.

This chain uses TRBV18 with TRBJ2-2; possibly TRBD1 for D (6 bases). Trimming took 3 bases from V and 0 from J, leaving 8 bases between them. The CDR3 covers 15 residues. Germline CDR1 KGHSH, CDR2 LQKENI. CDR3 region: CASSPGTTNTGELFF. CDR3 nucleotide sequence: TGTGCCAGCTCACCCGGGACAACGAACACCGGGGAGCTGTTTTTT.

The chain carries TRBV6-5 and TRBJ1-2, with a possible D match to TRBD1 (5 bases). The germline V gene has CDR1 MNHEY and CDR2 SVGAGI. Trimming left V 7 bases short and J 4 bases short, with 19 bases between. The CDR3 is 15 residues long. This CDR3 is CASTRSGGVAYGYTF. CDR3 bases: TGTGCCAGCACTCGGTCGGGGGGGGTGGCCTATGGCTACACCTTC.

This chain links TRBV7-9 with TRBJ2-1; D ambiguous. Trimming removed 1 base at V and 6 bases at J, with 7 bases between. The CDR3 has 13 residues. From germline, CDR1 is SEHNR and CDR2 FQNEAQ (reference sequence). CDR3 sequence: CASSLEAGNEQFF. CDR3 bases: TGTGCCAGCAGCTTAGAGGCAGGCAATGAGCAGTTCTTC.

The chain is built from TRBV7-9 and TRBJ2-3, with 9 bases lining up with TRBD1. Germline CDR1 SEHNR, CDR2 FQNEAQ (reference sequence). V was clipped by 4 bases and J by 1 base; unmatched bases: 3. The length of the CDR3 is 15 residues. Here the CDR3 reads CASSYRQGGTDTQYF. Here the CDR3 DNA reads TGTGCCAGCAGCTACCGACAGGGGGGCACAGATACGCAGTATTTT.

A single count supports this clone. CDR3 nucleotide sequence: TGTGCCAGCAGTTACCTCCCCCAGCGGCCCTCGCCCAATGAGCAGTTCTTC. Protein sequence: CASSYLPQRPSPNEQFF. V usage is TRBV6-9 and J usage is TRBJ2-1, with a possible D match to TRBD2 (5 bases). This CDR3 has 17 residues. Germline V CDR1 and CDR2: MNHGY, SVAAGI. The ends were cut back, 3 bases at V and 6 bases at J, with 21 bases in the middle.

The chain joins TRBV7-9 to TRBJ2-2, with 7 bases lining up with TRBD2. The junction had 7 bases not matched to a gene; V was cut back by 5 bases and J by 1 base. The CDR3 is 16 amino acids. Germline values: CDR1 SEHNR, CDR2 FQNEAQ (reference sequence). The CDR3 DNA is TGTGCCAGCAGCCGCGGGGGACTCCAGAACACCGGGGAGCTGTTTTTT. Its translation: CASSRGGLQNTGELFF.

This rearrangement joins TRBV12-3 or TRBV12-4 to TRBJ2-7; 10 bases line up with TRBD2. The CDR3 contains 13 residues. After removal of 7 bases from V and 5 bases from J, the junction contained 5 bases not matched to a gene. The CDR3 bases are TGTGCCAGCATCCTAGCGGGGGTTAACGAGCAGTACTTC. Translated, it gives CASILAGVNEQYF.

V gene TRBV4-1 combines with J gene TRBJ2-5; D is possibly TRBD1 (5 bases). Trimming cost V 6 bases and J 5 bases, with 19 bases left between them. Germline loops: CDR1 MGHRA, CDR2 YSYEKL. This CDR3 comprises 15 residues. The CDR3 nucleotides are TGCGCCAGCAGTCTCCAGGGATTGACACAGGAGACCCAGTACTTC. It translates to CASSLQGLTQETQYF.

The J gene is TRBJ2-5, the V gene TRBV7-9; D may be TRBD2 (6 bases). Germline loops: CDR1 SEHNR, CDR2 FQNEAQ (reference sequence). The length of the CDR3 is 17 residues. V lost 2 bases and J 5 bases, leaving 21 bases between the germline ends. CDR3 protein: CASSLRRLESLRETQYF. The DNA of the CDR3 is TGTGCCAGCAGCTTACGAAGACTAGAGTCTCTCCGGGAGACCCAGTACTTC.

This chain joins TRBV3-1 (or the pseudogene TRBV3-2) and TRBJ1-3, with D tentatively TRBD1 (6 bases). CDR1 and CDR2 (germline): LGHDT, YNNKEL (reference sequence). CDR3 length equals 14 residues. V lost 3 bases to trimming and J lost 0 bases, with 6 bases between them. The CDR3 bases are TGTGCCAGCAGCCAGGGACACTCTGGAAACACCATATATTTT. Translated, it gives CASSQGHSGNTIYF.

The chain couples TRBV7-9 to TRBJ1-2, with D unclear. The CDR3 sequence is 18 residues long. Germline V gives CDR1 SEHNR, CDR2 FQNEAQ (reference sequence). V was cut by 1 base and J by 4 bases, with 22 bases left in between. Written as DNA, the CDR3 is TGTGCCAGCAGCTTAGGGTATTCGTATAGTGGGCAATCCTATGGCTACACCTTC. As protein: CASSLGYSYSGQSYGYTF.

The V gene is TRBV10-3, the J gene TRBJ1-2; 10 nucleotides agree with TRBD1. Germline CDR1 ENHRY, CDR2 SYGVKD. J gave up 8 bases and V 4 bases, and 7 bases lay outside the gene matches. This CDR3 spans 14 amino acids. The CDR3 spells CAISARDRGEGYTF. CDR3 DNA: TGTGCCATCAGTGCCAGGGACAGGGGTGAGGGCTACACCTTC.

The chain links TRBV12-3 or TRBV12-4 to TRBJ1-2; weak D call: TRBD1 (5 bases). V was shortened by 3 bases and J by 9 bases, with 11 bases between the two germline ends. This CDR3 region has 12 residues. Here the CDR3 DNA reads TGTGCCAGCAGTTTTGGGGCCCGCAGCTACACCTTC. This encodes CASSFGARSYTF.

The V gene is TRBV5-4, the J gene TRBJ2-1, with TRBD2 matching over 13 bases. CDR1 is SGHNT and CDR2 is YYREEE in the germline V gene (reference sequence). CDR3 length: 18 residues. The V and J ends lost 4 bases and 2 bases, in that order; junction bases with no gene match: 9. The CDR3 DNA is TGTGCCAGCAGCCAACTAGCGGGGGGGCGGGAAACCTACAATGAGCAGTTCTTC. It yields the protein CASSQLAGGRETYNEQFF.

The CDR3 protein is CASSVLGSYGYTF. DNA for the CDR3: TGTGCCAGCAGTGTTCTAGGTAGCTATGGCTACACCTTC. This chain links TRBV27 with TRBJ1-2; D uncertain. The CDR3 consists of 13 residues. The ends were cut back, 5 bases at V and 4 bases at J, with 11 bases in the middle. The germline V gene has CDR1 MNHEY and CDR2 SMNVEV (reference sequence).

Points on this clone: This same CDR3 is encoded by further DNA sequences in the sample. CDR3 nucleotide sequence: TGTGCCAGCAGTGGGCGGACAGGGAGTATCTATGGCTACACCTTC. Amino acid sequence: CASSGRTGSIYGYTF. The J gene is TRBJ1-2, the V gene TRBV2; the match to TRBD1 covers 8 bases. V was clipped by 4 bases and J by 4 bases; unmatched bases: 8. Germline values: CDR1 SNHLY, CDR2 FYNNEI. There are 15 residues in the CDR3.